This T cell receptor (beta chain) was found in a study of a mutant IDH1 vaccine in newly diagnosed glioma. Time point noted: week 23, last vaccination. Each dose of the vaccine consisted of 300 ug of mutant IDH1 20-mer peptide, with topical imiquimod. Method: immunoSEQ multiplex PCR; TCRdb's copy keeps in-frame clones and lacks some. The sample includes some 40,000 clones, approximately 80% seen only once; the top ten take 5.1%. V dropped 8 bases and J dropped 4 bases, with 14 bases sitting between them. Per germline, CDR1 MGHDK and CDR2 SYGVNS. The CDR3 loop spans 13 amino acids. This clone was counted a few times. What it binds is unknown.

The TCR originated in a man aged 35 to 55 with glioma. The material was PBMCs, obtained from a glioma patient whose treatment included an IDH1 peptide vaccine. The V gene is TRBV25-1, the J gene TRBJ1-2, with a possible D match to TRBD1 (5 bases). The CDR3 DNA reads as TGTGCCAGCTCGGGGGGAGCCCTCTATGGCTACACCTTC. This translates into CASSGGALYGYTF.